The 24 T cell receptor beta chains below come from one sample, sequenced in a study of CD8+CD57+ T cells in acquired aplastic anemia. Template material for TCR beta VDJ and CDR3 profiling consisted of genomic DNA. Each CDR3 protein is one row after TCRdb ran MiXCR on the reads. Here the sample spans tens of thousands of distinct CDR3 sequences, approximately 45% being singletons. Material for sequencing was sorted CD4+, CD8+, or CD8+CD57+ T cells (not recorded which) from PBMCs. Source of these receptors: a human donor in good health, serving as a control.

This clonotype was detected a few times. A much larger clone lies one base from this, so it may be a read error. This chain uses TRBV12-3 or TRBV12-4 with TRBJ1-6; 8 bases map to TRBD1. The V gene end was trimmed by 6 bases and the J gene end by 11 bases; junction bases not matched to a gene: 9. This CDR3 is 14 amino acids long. CDR3 protein: CASSLTGGPTPLHF. The CDR3 nucleotides are TGTGCCAGCAGCCTTACAGGGGGTCCTACACCCCTCCACTTT.

This clonotype was seen more than once but under ten times. This chain links TRBV10-3 with TRBJ1-1; the D is unclear. This CDR3 region has 13 residues. Per the germline V gene, CDR1 is ENHRY and CDR2 is SYGVKD. Trimming took 8 bases from V and 1 from J, leaving 11 bases between them. The CDR3 protein is CAIQSQANTEAFF. DNA of the CDR3: TGTGCCATCCAATCCCAGGCGAACACTGAAGCTTTCTTT.

This clonotype was seen ten or more times. This chain links TRBV29-1 with TRBJ1-2; tentatively, D is TRBD1 (5 bases). CDR1 SQVTM and CDR2 ANQGSEA come from the germline V gene. Trimming took 5 bases from V and 3 from J, leaving 13 bases between them. This CDR3 is built from 13 residues. CDR3 in amino acids: CSVYSGTDYGYTF. The CDR3 bases are TGCAGCGTTTACAGCGGGACTGACTATGGCTACACCTTC.

The V call is TRBV15, the J call TRBJ2-3; D is unresolved. CDR3 length: 13 residues. Trimming removed 5 bases at V and 5 bases at J, with 11 bases between. Germline lookup yields CDR1 LNHNV and CDR2 YYDKDF (reference sequence). CDR3 bases: TGTGCCACCAGCCGCCCCGAGGTAGATACGCAGTATTTT. It translates to CATSRPEVDTQYF.

The chain recombines TRBV13 with TRBJ2-7; D may be TRBD1 (6 bases). Germline lookup yields CDR1 PRHDT and CDR2 FYEKMQ (reference sequence). Between the trimmed V and J ends, which lost 5 bases and 4 bases, there was a span of 9 bases. The CDR3 covers 12 residues. The CDR3 protein is CASSGRGYEQYF. CDR3 in DNA: TGTGCCAGCAGCGGCAGGGGATACGAGCAGTACTTC.

In this sample, this clonotype turned up a few times. The gene calls are TRBV10-3 and TRBJ2-1; no firm D call. Germline assignment: CDR1 ENHRY and CDR2 SYGVKD. The ends were cut back, 0 bases at V and 4 bases at J, with 7 bases in the middle. The length of the CDR3 is 14 residues. The CDR3 DNA reads TGTGCCATCAGTGAGTCGAGGCAATACAATGAGCAGTTCTTC. Its translation: CAISESRQYNEQFF.

This clonotype was detected many times. The chain is built from TRBV20-1 and TRBJ2-7, with TRBD2 as a possible D gene (6 bases). Trimming removed 0 bases at V and 2 bases at J, with 14 bases between. The germline V gene encodes CDR1 DFQATT and CDR2 SNEGSKA (reference sequence). The CDR3 spans 15 residues. CDR3 protein: CSAREGGSGTYEQYF. In nucleotides, the CDR3 is TGCAGTGCTAGAGAGGGGGGTAGCGGCACCTACGAGCAGTACTTC.

J is TRBJ2-7 and V is TRBV12-5; D call uncertain. The germline V and J ends were trimmed by 4 bases and 0 bases, with 10 bases remaining between them. The CDR3 is made up of 14 amino acids. Per the germline V gene, CDR1 is LGHNT and CDR2 is FRNRAP. The CDR3 DNA reads as TGTGCTAGTGGTTCTACGAGTTACTCCTACGAGCAGTACTTC. Amino acid sequence: CASGSTSYSYEQYF.

In its sample, this clonotype was seen many times. The chain employs TRBV11-3 and TRBJ2-7; D is tentatively TRBD1 or TRBD2 (7 bases each). With 5 bases removed from V and 6 bases from J, the gap between germline ends came to 14 bases. Germline V gene data show CDR1 as SGHNT and CDR2 as YENEEA. The CDR3 consists of 13 residues. CDR3 residues: CASSPRGGSEQYF. The DNA for the CDR3 is TGTGCCAGCAGCCCCAGGGGGGGCTCCGAGCAGTACTTC.

The CDR3 region has the DNA TGTGCCAGCAGTGGGGGGGGCTCCTACGAGCAGTACTTC. Translated, it gives CASSGGGSYEQYF. The rearrangement links TRBV7-9 to TRBJ2-7; 7 bases line up with TRBD2. V was clipped by 6 bases and J by 0 bases; unmatched bases: 2. Germline CDR1 reads SEHNR; CDR2 reads FQNEAQ (reference sequence). This CDR3 has 13 amino acids. Together with reference TRBV7-9 and TRBJ2-7, the CDR3 gives the full variable domain: DTGVSQNPRHKITKRGQNVTFRCDPISEHNRLYWYRQTLGQGPEFLTYFQNEAQLEKSRLLSDRFSAERPKGSFSTLEIQRTEQGDSAMYLCASSGGGSYEQYFGPGTRLTVT.

The chain is built from TRBV10-2 and TRBJ1-5; 9 bases line up with TRBD1. V trimming: 6 bases; J trimming: 5 bases; junction bases outside the gene matches: 8. CDR3 length equals 15 residues. Germline V lookup: CDR1 WSHSY, CDR2 SAAADI. The CDR3 DNA reads as TGCGCCAGCAGCACCGGGGGACAGGGCGATCAGCCCCAGCATTTT. Translating it yields CASSTGGQGDQPQHF.

This clonotype was observed a handful of times. The chain carries TRBV9 and TRBJ1-1, with D perhaps matching TRBD1 (5 bases). Trimming cost V 3 bases and J 3 bases, with 12 bases left between them. Germline V gene lookup returns CDR1 SGDLS and CDR2 YYNGEE. This CDR3 is built from 14 residues. Written as DNA, the CDR3 is TGTGCCAGCAGCGCTGGGGGAGGGGACACTGAAGCTTTCTTT. As protein: CASSAGGGDTEAFF.

This clonotype was observed many times. This chain uses TRBV19 with TRBJ1-2; D unclear. The CDR3 totals 15 residues. Per germline, CDR1 LNHDA and CDR2 SQIVND (reference sequence). Between the trimmed V and J ends, which lost 5 bases and 0 bases, there was a span of 13 bases. CDR3 nucleotide sequence: TGTGCCAGTAGTCCCCAGGCCCCGGCTAACTATGGCTACACCTTC. It yields the protein CASSPQAPANYGYTF. Together with reference TRBV19 and TRBJ1-2, the CDR3 gives the full variable domain: DGGITQSPKYLFRKEGQNVTLSCEQNLNHDAMYWYRQDPGQGLRLIYYSQIVNDFQKGDIAEGYSVSREKKESFPLTVTSAQKNPTAFYLCASSPQAPANYGYTFGSGTRLTVV.

This clonotype was seen many times. One end of the junction fails to match germline, which may point to a read error. J is TRBJ2-7 and V is TRBV2, with D possibly being TRBD1 (6 bases). Germline CDR1 reads SNHLY; CDR2 reads FYNNEI. This CDR3 is built from 14 residues. The CDR3 nucleotides are TGCACCCAGCAGAGGCCAGGGGATTCCTACGAGCAGTACTTC. Protein sequence: CTQQRPGDSYEQYF.

This clonotype has a count of ten or more. The J gene is TRBJ2-7, the V gene TRBV20-1, with D hard to call. The CDR3 runs 13 residues. Trimming shortened V by 3 bases and J by 3 bases, and 12 bases separated the two germline ends. From germline, CDR1 is DFQATT and CDR2 SNEGSKA (reference sequence). CDR3 sequence: CSASGTLSYEQYF. For the CDR3, the DNA is TGCAGTGCTAGTGGTACGCTCAGCTACGAGCAGTACTTC.

This chain links TRBV19 with TRBJ2-7, with unresolved D. Trimming left V 3 bases short and J 2 bases short, with 11 bases between. The CDR3 sequence is 14 residues long. Germline values: CDR1 LNHDA, CDR2 SQIVND (reference sequence). The CDR3 nucleotides are TGTGCCAGTAGTATTGTAGGCGCAGCCTACGAGCAGTACTTC. Protein product: CASSIVGAAYEQYF.

The chain couples TRBV25-1 to TRBJ2-3; either TRBD1 or TRBD2 may supply D (5 bases each). CDR1 MGHDK and CDR2 SYGVNS come from the germline V gene. Trimming cost V 5 bases and J 0 bases, with 15 bases left between them. The CDR3 loop spans 16 amino acids. The CDR3 coding sequence is TGTGCCAGCAGTTGGTCGGGGCAGTCCAGCACAGATACGCAGTATTTT. Protein product: CASSWSGQSSTDTQYF.

The J gene is TRBJ1-1, the V gene TRBV11-2, with D possibly TRBD1 on 6 matching bases. Germline V gene lookup returns CDR1 SGHAT and CDR2 FQNNGV. Trimming removed 5 bases at V and 3 bases at J, with 22 bases between. There are 17 residues in the CDR3. CDR3: CASSQGNAPRDYTEAFF. In DNA form, the CDR3 reads TGTGCCAGCAGCCAGGGGAACGCTCCTCGTGACTACACTGAAGCTTTCTTT.

This chain joins TRBV10-3 and TRBJ2-7; no clear D. Germline values: CDR1 ENHRY, CDR2 SYGVKD. This CDR3 contains 13 residues. V was cut by 5 bases and J by 5 bases, with 13 bases left in between. CDR3 sequence (DNA): TGTGCCATCAGTTTAAGCCCCGGCCACGAGCAGTACTTC. It translates to CAISLSPGHEQYF.

The sample holds a few counts of this clonotype. CDR3 protein: CASSLSPGQESDGYTF. The CDR3 nucleotides read TGTGCCAGCAGTTTATCCCCGGGACAGGAAAGCGATGGCTACACCTTC. The rearrangement links TRBV27 to TRBJ1-2, with 8 bases matching TRBD1. The V segment lost 0 bases and the J segment 6 bases; nucleotides outside the gene matches: 9. CDR1 is MNHEY and CDR2 is SMNVEV in the germline V gene (reference sequence). The CDR3 totals 16 residues.

The chain employs TRBV7-2 and TRBJ2-2, with D unresolved. The CDR3 loop spans 13 amino acids. Germline V lookup: CDR1 SGHTA, CDR2 FQGNSA. Trimming shortened V by 2 bases and J by 8 bases, and 9 bases separated the two germline ends. The CDR3 sequence is CASSLRSAGELFF. CDR3 nucleotides: TGTGCCAGCAGCTTACGGTCAGCGGGGGAGCTGTTTTTT. Together with reference TRBV7-2 and TRBJ2-2, the CDR3 gives the full variable domain: GAGVSQSPSNKVTEKGKDVELRCDPISGHTALYWYRQSLGQGLEFLIYFQGNSAPDKSGLPSDRFSAERTGGSVSTLTIQRTQQEDSAVYLCASSLRSAGELFFGEGSRLTVL.

This clonotype was seen a handful of times. CDR3 amino acids: CASSQDSFEQFF. DNA of the CDR3: TGCGCCAGCAGCCAAGATTCGTTCGAGCAGTTCTTC. The V call is TRBV4-1, the J call TRBJ2-1; unclear D gene. The ends were cut back, 0 bases at V and 10 bases at J, with 7 bases in the middle. Germline assignment: CDR1 MGHRA and CDR2 YSYEKL. CDR3 length: 12 residues.

This chain connects TRBV25-1 to TRBJ1-2, with 10 bases fitting TRBD1. This CDR3 is 16 amino acids long. Trimming removed 1 base from V and 2 bases from J; junction bases left unmatched: 4. CDR1 and CDR2 (germline): MGHDK, SYGVNS. CDR3 DNA sequence: TGTGCCAGCAGTGAATCGGGACAGGGGAAGAACTATGGCTACACCTTC. Protein: CASSESGQGKNYGYTF.

This clonotype was detected many times. The chain has TRBV9 and TRBJ2-7, with D unresolved. Per the germline V gene, CDR1 is SGDLS and CDR2 is YYNGEE. Trimming removed 0 bases at V and 3 bases at J, with 22 bases between. The CDR3 has 18 amino acids. CDR3 sequence reads: CASSVDPGSLAHYYEQYF. CDR3 in DNA: TGTGCCAGCAGCGTAGACCCCGGTTCTTTGGCCCACTACTACGAGCAGTACTTC.